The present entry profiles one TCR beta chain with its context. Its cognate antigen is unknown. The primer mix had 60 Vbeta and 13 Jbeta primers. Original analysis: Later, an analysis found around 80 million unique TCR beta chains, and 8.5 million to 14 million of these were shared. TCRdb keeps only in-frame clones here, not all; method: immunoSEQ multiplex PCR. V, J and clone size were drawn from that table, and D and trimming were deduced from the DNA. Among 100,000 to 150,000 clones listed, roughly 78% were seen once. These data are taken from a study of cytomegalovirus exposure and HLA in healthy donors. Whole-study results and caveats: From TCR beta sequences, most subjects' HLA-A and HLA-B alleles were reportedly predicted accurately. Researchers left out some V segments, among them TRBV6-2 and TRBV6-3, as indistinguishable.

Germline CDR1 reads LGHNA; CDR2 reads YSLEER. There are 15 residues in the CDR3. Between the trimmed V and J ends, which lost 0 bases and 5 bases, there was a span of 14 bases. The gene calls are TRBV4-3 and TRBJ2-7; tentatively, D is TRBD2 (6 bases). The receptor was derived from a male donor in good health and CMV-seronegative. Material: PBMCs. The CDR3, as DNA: TGCGCCAGCAGCCAAGACGGGGCTAGCGTGGACGAGCAGTACTTC. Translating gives CASSQDGASVDEQYF.